This T cell receptor beta chain was recovered during a study of PD-1 blockade in classical Hodgkin lymphoma. Here immunoSEQ multiplex PCR was the method, and the copy in TCRdb shows in-frame clones only, minus some. The sample has tens of thousands of clones; 90% are singletons. This CDR3 has 16 residues. CDR1 SGHRS and CDR2 YFSETQ come from the germline V gene. Trimming removed 0 bases at V and 2 bases at J, with 12 bases between. Indicated time point: cycle 4 day 1 (C4D1), after 5 to 7 weeks of nivolumab. There was relapse after autologous stem cell transplantation in every patient, and there was variation in brentuximab vedotin exposure. Complete response, partial response or progressive disease constituted the best response categories observed. The study's findings and limits: CD4+ TCR diversity rose significantly by C4D1, and CD8+ TCR diversity did not. It was reported that newly diagnosed patients had less baseline TCR diversity than healthy donors. Prior therapy or disease activity may underlie the repertoire differences, whose causes remain undefined.

In regard to this clone: Antigen: not known.

The specimen comprised peripheral blood mononuclear cells (PBMCs), sampled before the fourth cycle of nivolumab. The gene calls are TRBV5-1 and TRBJ2-1; no clear D gene. The TCR originated in a human donor with classical Hodgkin lymphoma. The CDR3 spells CASSLGQTTPYNEQFF. The CDR3 DNA reads as TGCGCCAGCAGCTTGGGGCAGACAACCCCCTACAATGAGCAGTTCTTC.